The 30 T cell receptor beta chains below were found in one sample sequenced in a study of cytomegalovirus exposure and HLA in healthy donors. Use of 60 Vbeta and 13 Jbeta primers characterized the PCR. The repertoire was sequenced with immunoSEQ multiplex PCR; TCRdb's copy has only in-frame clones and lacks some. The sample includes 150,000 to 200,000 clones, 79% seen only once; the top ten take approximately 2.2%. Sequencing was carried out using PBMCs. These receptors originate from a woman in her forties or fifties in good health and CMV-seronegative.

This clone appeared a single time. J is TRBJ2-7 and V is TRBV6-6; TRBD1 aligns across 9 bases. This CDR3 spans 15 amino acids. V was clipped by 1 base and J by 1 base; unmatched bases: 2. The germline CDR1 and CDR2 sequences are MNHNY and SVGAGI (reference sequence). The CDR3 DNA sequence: TGTGCCAGCAGTTACTTAGGGACAGGGTCCTACGAGCAGTACTTC. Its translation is CASSYLGTGSYEQYF.

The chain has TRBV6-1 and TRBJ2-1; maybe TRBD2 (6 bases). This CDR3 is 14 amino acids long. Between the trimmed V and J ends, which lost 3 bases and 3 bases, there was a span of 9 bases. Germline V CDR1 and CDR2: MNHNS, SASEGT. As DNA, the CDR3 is TGTGCCAGCAGTGAGGGAGGCAGCTACAATGAGCAGTTCTTC. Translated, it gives CASSEGGSYNEQFF.

The CDR3 reads CASILSRDRGIPNYGYTF. The CDR3 region has the DNA TGTGCCAGCATACTAAGCCGGGACAGGGGGATTCCTAACTATGGCTACACCTTC. The J gene is TRBJ1-2, the V gene TRBV28; 11 bases fit TRBD1. The CDR3 totals 18 residues. The germline V gene has CDR1 MDHEN and CDR2 SYDVKM. The junction had 13 bases not matched to a gene; V was cut back by 7 bases and J by 0 bases.

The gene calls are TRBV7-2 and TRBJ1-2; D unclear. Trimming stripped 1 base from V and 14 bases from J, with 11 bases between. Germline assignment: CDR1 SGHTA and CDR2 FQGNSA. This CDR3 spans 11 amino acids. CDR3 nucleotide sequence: TGTGCCAGCAGCTTAGGAGTGGGAGAGACCTTC. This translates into CASSLGVGETF. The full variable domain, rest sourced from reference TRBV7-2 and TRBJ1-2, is GAGVSQSPSNKVTEKGKDVELRCDPISGHTALYWYRQSLGQGLEFLIYFQGNSAPDKSGLPSDRFSAERTGGSVSTLTIQRTQQEDSAVYLCASSLGVGETFGSGTRLTVV.

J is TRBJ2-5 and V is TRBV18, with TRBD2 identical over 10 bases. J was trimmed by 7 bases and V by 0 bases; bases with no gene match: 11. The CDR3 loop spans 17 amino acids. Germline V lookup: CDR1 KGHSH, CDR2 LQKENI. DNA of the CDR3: TGTGCCAGCTCACCACCGTCCCTAGCGGGAGTGTCAGGGACCCAGTACTTC. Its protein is CASSPPSLAGVSGTQYF. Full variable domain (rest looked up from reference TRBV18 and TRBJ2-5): NAGVMQNPRHLVRRRGQEARLRCSPMKGHSHVYWYRQLPEEGLKFMVYLQKENIIDESGMPKERFSAEFPKEGPSILRIQQVVRGDSAAYFCASSPPSLAGVSGTQYFGPGTRLLVL.

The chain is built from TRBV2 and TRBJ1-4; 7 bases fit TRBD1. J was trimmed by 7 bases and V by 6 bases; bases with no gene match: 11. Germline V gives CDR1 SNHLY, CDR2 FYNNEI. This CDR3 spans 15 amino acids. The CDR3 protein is CASSATGARGEKLFF. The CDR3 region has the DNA TGTGCCAGCAGCGCAACAGGGGCCCGGGGTGAAAAACTGTTTTTT.

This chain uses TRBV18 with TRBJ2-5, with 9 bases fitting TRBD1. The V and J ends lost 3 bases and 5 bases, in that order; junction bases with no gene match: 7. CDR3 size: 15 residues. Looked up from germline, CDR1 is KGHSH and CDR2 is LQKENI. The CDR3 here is CASSPIQGAGETQYF. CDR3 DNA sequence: TGTGCCAGCTCACCCATACAGGGGGCCGGTGAGACCCAGTACTTC.

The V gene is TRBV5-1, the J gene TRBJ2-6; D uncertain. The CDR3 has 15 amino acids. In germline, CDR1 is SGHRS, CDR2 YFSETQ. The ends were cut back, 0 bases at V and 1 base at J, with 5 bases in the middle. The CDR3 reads CASSLVASGANVLTF. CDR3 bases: TGCGCCAGCAGCTTGGTGGCTTCTGGGGCCAACGTCCTGACTTTC.

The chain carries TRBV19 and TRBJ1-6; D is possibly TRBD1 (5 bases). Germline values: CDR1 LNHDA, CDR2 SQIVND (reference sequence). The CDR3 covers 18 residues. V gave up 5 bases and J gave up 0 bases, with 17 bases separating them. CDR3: CASSAGRDSSSYNSPLHF. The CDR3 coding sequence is TGTGCCAGTAGTGCGGGCCGGGACTCCAGCTCCTATAATTCACCCCTCCACTTT. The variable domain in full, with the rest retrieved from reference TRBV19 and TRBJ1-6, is DGGITQSPKYLFRKEGQNVTLSCEQNLNHDAMYWYRQDPGQGLRLIYYSQIVNDFQKGDIAEGYSVSREKKESFPLTVTSAQKNPTAFYLCASSAGRDSSSYNSPLHFGNGTRLTVT.

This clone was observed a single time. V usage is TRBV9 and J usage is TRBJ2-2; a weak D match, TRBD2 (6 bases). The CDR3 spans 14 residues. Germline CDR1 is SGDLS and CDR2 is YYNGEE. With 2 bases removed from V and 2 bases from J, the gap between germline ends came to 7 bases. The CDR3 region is CASSVEGNTGELFF. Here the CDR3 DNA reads TGTGCCAGCAGCGTGGAGGGCAACACCGGGGAGCTGTTTTTT.

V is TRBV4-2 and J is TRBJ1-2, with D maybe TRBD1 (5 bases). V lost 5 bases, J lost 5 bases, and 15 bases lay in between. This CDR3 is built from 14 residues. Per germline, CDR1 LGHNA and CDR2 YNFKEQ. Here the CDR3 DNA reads TGTGCCAGCAGCAGGCCGGGAGGGACTTATGGCTACACCTTC. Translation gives CASSRPGGTYGYTF.

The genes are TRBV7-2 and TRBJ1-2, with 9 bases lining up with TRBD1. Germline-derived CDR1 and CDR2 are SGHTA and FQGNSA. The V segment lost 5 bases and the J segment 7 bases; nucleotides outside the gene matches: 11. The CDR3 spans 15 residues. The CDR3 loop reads CASSQTGGIVGGYTF. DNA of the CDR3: TGTGCCAGCAGCCAGACAGGGGGTATCGTGGGTGGCTACACCTTC.

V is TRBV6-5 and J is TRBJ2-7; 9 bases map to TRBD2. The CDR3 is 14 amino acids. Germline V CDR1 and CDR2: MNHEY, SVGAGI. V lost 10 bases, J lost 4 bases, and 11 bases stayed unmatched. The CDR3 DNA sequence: TGTGCCACTAACGGGGCGGGAGGGGAATACGAGCAGTACTTC. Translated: CATNGAGGEYEQYF.

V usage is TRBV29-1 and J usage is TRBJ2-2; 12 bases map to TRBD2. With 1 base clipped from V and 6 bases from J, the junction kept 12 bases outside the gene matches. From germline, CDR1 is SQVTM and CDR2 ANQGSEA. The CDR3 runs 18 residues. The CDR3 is CSVEGRLAGEPNAGELFF. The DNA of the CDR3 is TGCAGCGTTGAAGGCCGACTAGCGGGAGAGCCCAATGCCGGGGAGCTGTTTTTT.

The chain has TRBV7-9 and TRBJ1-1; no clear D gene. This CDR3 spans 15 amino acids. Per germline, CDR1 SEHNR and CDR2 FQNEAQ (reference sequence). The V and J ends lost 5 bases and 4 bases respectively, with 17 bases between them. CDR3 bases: TGTGCCAGCAGCCCCGGTCGGGTGGCGGGCACTGAAGCTTTCTTT. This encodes CASSPGRVAGTEAFF.

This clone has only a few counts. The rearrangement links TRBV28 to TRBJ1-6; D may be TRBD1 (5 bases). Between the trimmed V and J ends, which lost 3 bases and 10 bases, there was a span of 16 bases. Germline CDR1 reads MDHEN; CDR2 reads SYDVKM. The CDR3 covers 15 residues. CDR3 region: CASSLIDRMESPLHF. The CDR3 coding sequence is TGTGCCAGCAGTTTGATCGACAGAATGGAGTCACCCCTCCACTTT.

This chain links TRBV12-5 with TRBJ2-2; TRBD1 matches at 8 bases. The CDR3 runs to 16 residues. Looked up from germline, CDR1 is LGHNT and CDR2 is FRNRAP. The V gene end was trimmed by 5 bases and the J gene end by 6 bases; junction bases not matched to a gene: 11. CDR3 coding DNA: TGTGCTAGTGGTCTAGGACAGGGTCGGAATCCCGGGGAGCTGTTTTTT. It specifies CASGLGQGRNPGELFF.

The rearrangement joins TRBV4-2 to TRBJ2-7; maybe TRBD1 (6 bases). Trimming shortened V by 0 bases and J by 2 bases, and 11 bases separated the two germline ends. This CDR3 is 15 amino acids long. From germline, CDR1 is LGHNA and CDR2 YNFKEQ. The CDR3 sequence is CASSQEDSPPYEQYF. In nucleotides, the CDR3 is TGTGCCAGCAGCCAAGAGGACAGTCCACCCTACGAGCAGTACTTC.

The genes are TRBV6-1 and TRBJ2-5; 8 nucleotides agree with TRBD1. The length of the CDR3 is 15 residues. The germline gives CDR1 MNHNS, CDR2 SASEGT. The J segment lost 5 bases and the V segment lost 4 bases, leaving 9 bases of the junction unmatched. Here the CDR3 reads CASSGLQGAWETQYF. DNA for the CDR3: TGTGCCAGCAGTGGACTGCAGGGGGCCTGGGAGACCCAGTACTTC.

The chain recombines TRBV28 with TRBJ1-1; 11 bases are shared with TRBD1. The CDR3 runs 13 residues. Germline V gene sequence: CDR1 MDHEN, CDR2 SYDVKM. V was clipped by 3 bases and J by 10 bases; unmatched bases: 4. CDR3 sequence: CASSFGQGARAFF. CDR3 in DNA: TGTGCCAGCAGTTTCGGACAGGGGGCGAGAGCTTTCTTT.

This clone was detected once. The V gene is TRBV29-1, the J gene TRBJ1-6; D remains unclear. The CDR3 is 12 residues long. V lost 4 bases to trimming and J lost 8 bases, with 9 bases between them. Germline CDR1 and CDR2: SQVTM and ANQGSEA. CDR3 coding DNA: TGCAGCGTTGGGGAGCTACATTCACCCCTCCACTTT. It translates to CSVGELHSPLHF.

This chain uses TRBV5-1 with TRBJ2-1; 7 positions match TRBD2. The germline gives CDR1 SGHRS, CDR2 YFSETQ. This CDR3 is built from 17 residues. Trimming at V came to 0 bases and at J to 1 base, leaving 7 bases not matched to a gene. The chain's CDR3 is CASSLGGEGRSYNEQFF. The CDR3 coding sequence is TGCGCCAGCAGCTTGGGCGGGGAGGGCCGATCCTACAATGAGCAGTTCTTC.

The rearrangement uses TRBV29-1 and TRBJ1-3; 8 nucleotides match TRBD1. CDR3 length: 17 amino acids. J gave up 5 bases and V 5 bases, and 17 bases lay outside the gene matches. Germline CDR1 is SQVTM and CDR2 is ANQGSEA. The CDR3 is CSVSSPSGTGYRNTIYF. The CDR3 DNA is TGCAGCGTTTCCTCCCCCTCCGGGACAGGATATCGAAACACCATATATTTT.

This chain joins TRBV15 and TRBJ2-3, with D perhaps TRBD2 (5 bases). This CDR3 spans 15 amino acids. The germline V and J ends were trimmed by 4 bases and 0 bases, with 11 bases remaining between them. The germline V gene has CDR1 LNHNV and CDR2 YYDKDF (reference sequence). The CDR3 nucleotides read TGTGCCACCAGCAAGGACTCGTCTAGCACAGATACGCAGTATTTT. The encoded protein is CATSKDSSSTDTQYF.

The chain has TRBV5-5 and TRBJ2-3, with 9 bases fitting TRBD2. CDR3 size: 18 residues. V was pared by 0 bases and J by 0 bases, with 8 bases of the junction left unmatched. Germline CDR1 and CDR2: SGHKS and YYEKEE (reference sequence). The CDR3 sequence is CASSLGAGGTGSTDTQYF. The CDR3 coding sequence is TGTGCCAGCAGCTTGGGGGCGGGGGGGACGGGGAGCACAGATACGCAGTATTTT.

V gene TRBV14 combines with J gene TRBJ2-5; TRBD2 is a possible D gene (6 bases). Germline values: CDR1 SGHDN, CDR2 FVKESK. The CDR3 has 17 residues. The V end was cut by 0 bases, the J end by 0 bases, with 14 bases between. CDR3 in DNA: TGTGCCAGCAGCCAAGATCGGGCGCTAGCGAACCAAGAGACCCAGTACTTC. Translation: CASSQDRALANQETQYF.

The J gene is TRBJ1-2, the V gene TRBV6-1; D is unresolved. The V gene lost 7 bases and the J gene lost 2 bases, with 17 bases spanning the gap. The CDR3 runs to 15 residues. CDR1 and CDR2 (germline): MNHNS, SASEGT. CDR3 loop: CASKPEREKNYGYTF. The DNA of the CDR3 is TGTGCCAGCAAACCGGAGAGGGAGAAGAACTATGGCTACACCTTC.

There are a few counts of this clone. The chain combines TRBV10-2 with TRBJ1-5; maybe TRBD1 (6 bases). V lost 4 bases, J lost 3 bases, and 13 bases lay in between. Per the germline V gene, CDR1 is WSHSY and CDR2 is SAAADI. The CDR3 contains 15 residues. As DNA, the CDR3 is TGCGCCAGCAGTGCCGGCAGGGGCCACAATCAGCCCCAGCATTTT. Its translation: CASSAGRGHNQPQHF.

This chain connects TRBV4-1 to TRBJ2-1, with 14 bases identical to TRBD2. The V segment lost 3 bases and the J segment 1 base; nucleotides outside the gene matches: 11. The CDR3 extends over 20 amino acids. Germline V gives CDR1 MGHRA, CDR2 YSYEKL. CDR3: CASSHAQGLAGDRSYNEQFF. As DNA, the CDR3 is TGCGCCAGCAGCCATGCCCAGGGACTAGCGGGAGATCGTTCCTACAATGAGCAGTTCTTC.

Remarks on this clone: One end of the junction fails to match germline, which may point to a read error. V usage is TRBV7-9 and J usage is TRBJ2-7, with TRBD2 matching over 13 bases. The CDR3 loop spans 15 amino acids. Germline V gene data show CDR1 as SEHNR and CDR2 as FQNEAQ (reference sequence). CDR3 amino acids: CSSSSLAGGPSEQYF. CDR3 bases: TGTTCCAGCAGCTCACTAGCGGGGGGGCCGAGCGAGCAGTACTTC. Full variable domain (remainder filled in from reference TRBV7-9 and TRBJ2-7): DTGVSQNPRHKITKRGQNVTFRCDPISEHNRLYWYRQTLGQGPEFLTYFQNEAQLEKSRLLSDRFSAERPKGSFSTLEIQRTEQGDSAMYLCSSSSLAGGPSEQYFGPGTRLTVT.